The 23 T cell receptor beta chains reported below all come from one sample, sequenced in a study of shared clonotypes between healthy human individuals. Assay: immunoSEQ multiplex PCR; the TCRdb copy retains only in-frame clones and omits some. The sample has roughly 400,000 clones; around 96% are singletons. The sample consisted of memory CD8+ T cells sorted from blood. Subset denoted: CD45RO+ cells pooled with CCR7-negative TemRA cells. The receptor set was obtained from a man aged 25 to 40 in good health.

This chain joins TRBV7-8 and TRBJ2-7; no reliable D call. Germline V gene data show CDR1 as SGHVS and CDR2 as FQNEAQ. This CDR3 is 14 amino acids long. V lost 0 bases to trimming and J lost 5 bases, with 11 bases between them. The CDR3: CASSLARSSDEQYF. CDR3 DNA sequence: TGTGCCAGCAGCTTAGCAAGGAGTTCGGACGAGCAGTACTTC.

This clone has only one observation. The CDR3, as DNA: TGCGCCAGCAGCGATCGGGAGGACCAAGAGACCCAGTACTTC. Protein product: CASSDREDQETQYF. V is TRBV5-1 and J is TRBJ2-5; 7 bases are shared with TRBD2. This CDR3 region has 14 residues. Per germline, CDR1 SGHRS and CDR2 YFSETQ. J lost 0 bases, V lost 4 bases, and 3 bases had no gene match.

The CDR3 DNA sequence: TGTGCCAGCAGCAAAGCTGGGGGGTCCAATCAGCCCCAGCATTTT. It encodes CASSKAGGSNQPQHF. The chain combines TRBV28 with TRBJ1-5, with a weak D call TRBD1 (5 bases). With 6 bases removed from V and 3 bases from J, the gap between germline ends came to 15 bases. The V gene's germline CDR1 is MDHEN and CDR2 SYDVKM. This CDR3 has 15 amino acids.

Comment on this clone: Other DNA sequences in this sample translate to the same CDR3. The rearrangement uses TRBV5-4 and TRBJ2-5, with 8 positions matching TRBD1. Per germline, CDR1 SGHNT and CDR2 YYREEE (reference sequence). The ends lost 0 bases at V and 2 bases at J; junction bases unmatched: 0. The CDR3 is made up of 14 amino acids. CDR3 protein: CASSLDRGQETQYF. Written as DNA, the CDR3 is TGTGCCAGCAGCTTGGACAGGGGGCAAGAGACCCAGTACTTC.

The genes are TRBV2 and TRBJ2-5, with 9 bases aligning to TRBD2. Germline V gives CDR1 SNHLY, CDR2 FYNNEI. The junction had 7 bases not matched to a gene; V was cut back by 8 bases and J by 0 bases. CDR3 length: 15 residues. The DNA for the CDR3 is TGTGCCAGCGTAGCGGGGGACAAGTACCAAGAGACCCAGTACTTC. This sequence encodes CASVAGDKYQETQYF.

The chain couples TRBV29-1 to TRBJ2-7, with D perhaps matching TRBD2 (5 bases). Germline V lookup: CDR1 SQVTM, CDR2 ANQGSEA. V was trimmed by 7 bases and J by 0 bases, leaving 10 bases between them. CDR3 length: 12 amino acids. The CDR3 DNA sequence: TGCAGCGGCCGGGGAGACTCCTACGAGCAGTACTTC. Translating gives CSGRGDSYEQYF.

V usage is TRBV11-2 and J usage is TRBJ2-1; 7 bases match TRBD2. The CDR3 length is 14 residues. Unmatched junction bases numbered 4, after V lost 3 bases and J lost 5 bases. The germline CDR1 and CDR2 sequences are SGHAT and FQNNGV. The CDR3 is CASSFGGGHNEQFF. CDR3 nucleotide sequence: TGTGCCAGCAGCTTTGGGGGAGGGCACAATGAGCAGTTCTTC.

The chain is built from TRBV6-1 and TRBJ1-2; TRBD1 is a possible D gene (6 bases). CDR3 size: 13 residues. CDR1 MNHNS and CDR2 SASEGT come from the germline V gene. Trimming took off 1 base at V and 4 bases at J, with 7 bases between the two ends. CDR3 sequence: CASSEGTVYGYTF. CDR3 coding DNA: TGTGCCAGCAGTGAAGGGACAGTCTATGGCTACACCTTC.

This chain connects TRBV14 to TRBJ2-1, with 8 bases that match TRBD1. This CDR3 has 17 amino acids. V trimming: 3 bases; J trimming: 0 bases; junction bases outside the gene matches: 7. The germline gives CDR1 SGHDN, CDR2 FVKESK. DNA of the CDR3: TGTGCCAGCAGCCAGCTGACAGGGGTCGCCTCCTACAATGAGCAGTTCTTC. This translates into CASSQLTGVASYNEQFF.

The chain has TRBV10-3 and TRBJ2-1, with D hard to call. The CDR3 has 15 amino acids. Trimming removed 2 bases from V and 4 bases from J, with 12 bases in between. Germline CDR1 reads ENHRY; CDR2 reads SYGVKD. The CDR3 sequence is CAISEETSTYNEQFF. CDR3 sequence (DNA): TGTGCCATCAGTGAGGAAACGTCAACATACAATGAGCAGTTCTTC.

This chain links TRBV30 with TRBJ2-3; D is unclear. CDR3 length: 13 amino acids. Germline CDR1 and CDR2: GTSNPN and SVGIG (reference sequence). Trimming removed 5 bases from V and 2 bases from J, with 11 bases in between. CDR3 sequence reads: CAWQVVNTDTQYF. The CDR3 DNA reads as TGTGCCTGGCAAGTGGTCAACACAGATACGCAGTATTTT.

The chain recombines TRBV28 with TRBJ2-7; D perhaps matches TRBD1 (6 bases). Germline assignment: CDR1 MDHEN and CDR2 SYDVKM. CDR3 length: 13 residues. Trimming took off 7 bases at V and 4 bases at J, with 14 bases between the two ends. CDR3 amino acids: CASNMAGAYEQYF. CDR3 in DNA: TGTGCCAGCAATATGGCAGGGGCGTACGAGCAGTACTTC.

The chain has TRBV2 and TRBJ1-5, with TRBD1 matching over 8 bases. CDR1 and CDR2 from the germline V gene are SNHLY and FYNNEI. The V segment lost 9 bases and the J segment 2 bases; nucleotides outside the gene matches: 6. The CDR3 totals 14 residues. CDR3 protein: CASRTGLGNQPQHF. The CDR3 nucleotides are TGTGCCAGTAGGACAGGGTTGGGCAATCAGCCCCAGCATTTT. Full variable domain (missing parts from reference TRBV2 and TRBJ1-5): EPEVTQTPSHQVTQMGQEVILRCVPISNHLYFYWYRQILGQKVEFLVSFYNNEISEKSEIFDDQFSVERPDGSNFTLKIRSTKLEDSAMYFCASRTGLGNQPQHFGDGTRLSIL.

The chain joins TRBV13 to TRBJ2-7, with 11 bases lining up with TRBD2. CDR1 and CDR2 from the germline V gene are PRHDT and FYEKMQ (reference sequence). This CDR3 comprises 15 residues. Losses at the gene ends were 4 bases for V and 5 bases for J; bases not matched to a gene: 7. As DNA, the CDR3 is TGTGCCAGCAGCTCCCCCGGGACTAGCGGCCACGAGCAGTACTTC. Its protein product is CASSSPGTSGHEQYF.

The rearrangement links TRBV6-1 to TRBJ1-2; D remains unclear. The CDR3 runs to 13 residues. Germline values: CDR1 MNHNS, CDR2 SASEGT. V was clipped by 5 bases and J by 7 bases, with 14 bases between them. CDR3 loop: CASSIGGMGGYTF. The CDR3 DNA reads TGTGCCAGCAGTATAGGAGGGATGGGTGGCTACACCTTC.

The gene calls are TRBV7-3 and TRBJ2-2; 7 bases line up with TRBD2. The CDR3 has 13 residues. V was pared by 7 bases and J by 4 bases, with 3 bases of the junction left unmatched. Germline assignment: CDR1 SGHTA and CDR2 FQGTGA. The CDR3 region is CASTAGSTGELFF. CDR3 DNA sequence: TGTGCCAGCACAGCGGGGTCCACCGGGGAGCTGTTTTTT. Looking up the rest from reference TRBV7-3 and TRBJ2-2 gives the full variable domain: GAGVSQTPSNKVTEKGKYVELRCDPISGHTALYWYRQSLGQGPEFLIYFQGTGAADDSGLPNDRFFAVRPEGSVSTLKIQRTERGDSAVYLCASTAGSTGELFFGEGSRLTVL.

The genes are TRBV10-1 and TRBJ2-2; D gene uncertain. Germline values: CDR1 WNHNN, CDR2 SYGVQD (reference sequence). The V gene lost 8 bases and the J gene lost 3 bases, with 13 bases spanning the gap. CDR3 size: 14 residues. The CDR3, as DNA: TGCGCCAGCCGTACTGGTCCGTACACCGGGGAGCTGTTTTTT. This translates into CASRTGPYTGELFF.

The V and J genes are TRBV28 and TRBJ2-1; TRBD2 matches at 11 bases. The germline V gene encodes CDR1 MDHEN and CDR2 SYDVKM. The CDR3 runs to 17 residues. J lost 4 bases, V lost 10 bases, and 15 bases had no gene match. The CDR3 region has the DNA TGTGCCACCACGCGCCGGACTAGCGGGCGCCCTTACAATGAGCAGTTCTTC. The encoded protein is CATTRRTSGRPYNEQFF. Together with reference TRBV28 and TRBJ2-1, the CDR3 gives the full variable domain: DVKVTQSSRYLVKRTGEKVFLECVQDMDHENMFWYRQDPGLGLRLIYFSYDVKMKEKGDIPEGYSVSREKKERFSLILESASTNQTSMYLCATTRRTSGRPYNEQFFGPGTRLTVL.

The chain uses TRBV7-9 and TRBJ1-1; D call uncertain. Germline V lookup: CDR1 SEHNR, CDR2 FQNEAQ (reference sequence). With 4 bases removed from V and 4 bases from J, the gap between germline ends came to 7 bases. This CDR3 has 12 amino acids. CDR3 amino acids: CASSYLSTEAFF. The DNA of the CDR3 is TGTGCCAGCAGCTATCTATCCACTGAAGCTTTCTTT.

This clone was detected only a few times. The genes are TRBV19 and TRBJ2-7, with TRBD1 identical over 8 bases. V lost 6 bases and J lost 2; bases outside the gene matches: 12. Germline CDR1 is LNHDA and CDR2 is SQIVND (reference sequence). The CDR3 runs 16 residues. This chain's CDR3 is CASSPYPQGATYEQYF. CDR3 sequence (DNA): TGTGCCAGTAGCCCATACCCCCAGGGGGCGACCTACGAGCAGTACTTC.

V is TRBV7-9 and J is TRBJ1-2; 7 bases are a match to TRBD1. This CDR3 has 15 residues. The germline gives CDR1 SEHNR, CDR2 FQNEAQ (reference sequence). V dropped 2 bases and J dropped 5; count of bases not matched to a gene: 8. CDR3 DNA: TGTGCCAGCAGCTTACCCACGACAGGGAAGTATGGCTACACCTTC. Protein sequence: CASSLPTTGKYGYTF. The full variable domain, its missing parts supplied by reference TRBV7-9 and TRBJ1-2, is DTGVSQNPRHKITKRGQNVTFRCDPISEHNRLYWYRQTLGQGPEFLTYFQNEAQLEKSRLLSDRFSAERPKGSFSTLEIQRTEQGDSAMYLCASSLPTTGKYGYTFGSGTRLTVV.

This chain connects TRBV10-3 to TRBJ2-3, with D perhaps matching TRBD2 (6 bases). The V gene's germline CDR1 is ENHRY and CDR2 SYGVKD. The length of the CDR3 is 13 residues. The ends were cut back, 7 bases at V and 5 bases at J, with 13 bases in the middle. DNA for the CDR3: TGTGCCATCACCAGAAATAGCGGAGATACGCAGTATTTT. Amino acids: CAITRNSGDTQYF.

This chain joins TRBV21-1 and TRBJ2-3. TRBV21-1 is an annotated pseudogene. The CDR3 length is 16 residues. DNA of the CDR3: TGTGCCAGCTTACAAAGTAGGGTGCAGGGCACAGATACGCAGTATTTT. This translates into CASLQSRVQGTDTQYF.